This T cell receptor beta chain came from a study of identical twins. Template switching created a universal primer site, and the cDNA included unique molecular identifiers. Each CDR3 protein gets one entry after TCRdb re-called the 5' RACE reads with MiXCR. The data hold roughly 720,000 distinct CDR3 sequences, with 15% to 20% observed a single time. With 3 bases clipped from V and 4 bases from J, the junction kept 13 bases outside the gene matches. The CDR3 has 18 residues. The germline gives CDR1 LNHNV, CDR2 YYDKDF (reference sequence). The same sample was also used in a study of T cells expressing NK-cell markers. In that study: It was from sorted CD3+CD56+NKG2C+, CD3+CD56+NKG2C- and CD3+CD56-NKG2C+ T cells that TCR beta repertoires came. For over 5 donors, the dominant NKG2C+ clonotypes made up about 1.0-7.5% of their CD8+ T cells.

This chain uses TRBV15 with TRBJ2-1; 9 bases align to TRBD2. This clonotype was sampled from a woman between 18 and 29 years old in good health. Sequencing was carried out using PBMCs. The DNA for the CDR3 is TGTGCCACCAGCAGGCTGCTTGTTGCGGGGGGGAGGTACAATGAGCAGTTCTTC. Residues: CATSRLLVAGGRYNEQFF.